This paragraph covers one TCR beta chain sequence. Its antigen is still unknown. The PCR ran on 60 Vbeta and 13 Jbeta primers. Clones were read by immunoSEQ multiplex PCR, and TCRdb kept only the in-frame ones, dropping some. The sample carries 90,000 to 100,000 clones, 82% recorded once. The sample comes from a study of cytomegalovirus exposure and HLA in healthy donors. The CDR3 totals 17 residues. The germline gives CDR1 SNHLY, CDR2 FYNNEI. With 4 bases removed from V and 0 bases from J, the gap between germline ends came to 13 bases. It was healthy bone marrow donors who served as donors. General observations from the study: Using a false discovery rate of 0.05, a later analysis showed that 15,000 to 20,000 TCR beta sequences were associated with HLA alleles. An analysis was carried out later, and it reportedly showed fewer N-insertions in an Asian-associated ancestry cluster than the 666-donor mean.

The sample was PBMCs. This receptor was taken from a man between 50 and 59 years old in good health and CMV-seronegative. The rearrangement joins TRBV2 to TRBJ2-6; a weak D match, TRBD1 (6 bases). The CDR3 reads CASSGMGAGSGANVLTF. CDR3 in DNA: TGTGCCAGCAGTGGAATGGGGGCCGGCTCTGGGGCCAACGTCCTGACTTTC. Full variable domain (missing parts from reference TRBV2 and TRBJ2-6): EPEVTQTPSHQVTQMGQEVILRCVPISNHLYFYWYRQILGQKVEFLVSFYNNEISEKSEIFDDQFSVERPDGSNFTLKIRSTKLEDSAMYFCASSGMGAGSGANVLTFGAGSRLTVL.